Presented here are 19 T cell receptor beta chains from one specimen sequenced in a study of early T cells in non-severe SARS-CoV-2 infection. MiXCR, run by TCRdb on the 5' RACE reads, gives a single entry per CDR3 protein. Counted here are around 50,000 distinct CDR3 sequences, roughly 12% occurring once; the ten biggest clones make up approximately 2.8%. The sequencing input was whole blood. The source is an adult who was a healthcare worker with PCR-confirmed SARS-CoV-2 infection or an uninfected control (not recorded which).

This clonotype appeared many times. The chain is built from TRBV28 and TRBJ2-5, with 8 bases lining up with TRBD1. V shed 6 bases and J 2 bases; nucleotides not matched to a gene: 8. Germline V gives CDR1 MDHEN, CDR2 SYDVKM. The CDR3 extends over 15 amino acids. This chain's CDR3 is CASSPQGVFQETQYF. The CDR3 DNA reads TGTGCCAGCAGCCCACAGGGGGTATTTCAAGAGACCCAGTACTTC.

The genes are TRBV5-1 and TRBJ2-5; TRBD1 matches 10 bases. V trimming: 4 bases; J trimming: 4 bases; junction bases outside the gene matches: 10. CDR3 length: 16 residues. Germline V gene data show CDR1 as SGHRS and CDR2 as YFSETQ. CDR3 sequence reads: CASSPRDRGSSETQYF. CDR3 sequence (DNA): TGCGCCAGCAGCCCGCGGGACAGGGGAAGTTCAGAGACCCAGTACTTC.

The chain uses TRBV20-1 and TRBJ2-3, with D perhaps matching TRBD1 (6 bases). The CDR3 totals 14 residues. Germline values: CDR1 DFQATT, CDR2 SNEGSKA (reference sequence). Between the trimmed V and J ends, which lost 5 bases and 7 bases, there was a span of 19 bases. The chain's CDR3 is CSALPPGVVHTQYF. The CDR3 region has the DNA TGCAGTGCTCTACCACCAGGGGTAGTCCATACGCAGTATTTT.

The table lists this clonotype with many counts. The chain uses TRBV12-3 or TRBV12-4 and TRBJ2-7, with D perhaps matching TRBD2 (6 bases). The ends were cut back, 3 bases at V and 4 bases at J, with 13 bases in the middle. There are 14 residues in the CDR3. The chain's CDR3 is CASSFGATSYEQYF. As DNA, the CDR3 is TGTGCCAGCAGTTTCGGGGCGACTAGTTACGAGCAGTACTTC.

There are a few counts of this clonotype. The J gene is TRBJ1-5, the V gene TRBV5-6; 7 nucleotides line up with TRBD1. Germline CDR1 reads SGHDT; CDR2 reads YYEEEE. The CDR3 is made up of 15 amino acids. V gave up 5 bases and J gave up 4 bases; unmatched junction bases: 9. The CDR3 sequence is CASSWKQGMNQPQHF. The DNA of the CDR3 is TGTGCCAGCAGTTGGAAACAGGGGATGAATCAGCCCCAGCATTTT.

The V call is TRBV19, the J call TRBJ1-1, with D perhaps TRBD1 (6 bases). Germline V gene lookup returns CDR1 LNHDA and CDR2 SQIVND (reference sequence). V lost 1 base to trimming and J lost 1 base, with 16 bases between them. The CDR3 totals 17 residues. The CDR3 DNA reads TGTGCCAGTAGTATAGGTAGGACAGTTAATTGGAACACTGAAGCTTTCTTT. Translated, it gives CASSIGRTVNWNTEAFF.

V is TRBV5-4 and J is TRBJ2-7; maybe TRBD2 (7 bases). Trimming took 4 bases from V and 2 from J, leaving 16 bases between them. Germline loops: CDR1 SGHNT, CDR2 YYREEE (reference sequence). The CDR3 has 15 amino acids. The CDR3 loop is CASSHGGRTPYEQYF. The CDR3 nucleotides are TGTGCCAGCAGCCACGGGGGGCGGACCCCCTACGAGCAGTACTTC.

By share, this clonotype ranks as medium-sized. J is TRBJ1-1 and V is TRBV12-2; no check of the table's D call, TRBD1, against the DNA was made. TRBV12-2 represents a pseudogene. CDR3 size: 12 residues. CDR3 sequence reads: CASRSGADEAFF. The CDR3 DNA reads as TGTGCAAGTCGCTCGGGGGCAGATGAAGCTTTCTTT.

This clonotype occurred many times. J is TRBJ1-2 and V is TRBV7-9; D is ambiguous. V was trimmed by 2 bases and J by 4 bases, leaving 8 bases between them. CDR1 and CDR2 (germline): SEHNR, FQNEAQ (reference sequence). The CDR3 is 13 residues long. CDR3 sequence: CASSLQEFYGYTF. CDR3 nucleotides: TGTGCCAGCAGCTTACAGGAGTTCTATGGCTACACCTTC.

This rearrangement joins TRBV30 to TRBJ1-1; D remains unclear. V was cut by 1 base and J by 0 bases, with 9 bases left in between. Germline V gene lookup returns CDR1 GTSNPN and CDR2 SVGIG (reference sequence). The CDR3 is 14 amino acids. CDR3 region: CAWSGPSLNTEAFF. The CDR3 region has the DNA TGTGCCTGGAGTGGCCCCAGCCTGAACACTGAAGCTTTCTTT. The complete variable domain, with remaining parts taken from reference TRBV30 and TRBJ1-1, reads SQTIHQWPATLVQPVGSPLSLECTVEGTSNPNLYWYRQAAGRGLQLLFYSVGIGQISSEVPQNLSASRPQDRQFILSSKKLLLSDSGFYLCAWSGPSLNTEAFFGQGTRLTVV.

V and J are TRBV10-3 and TRBJ2-3; unclear D gene. CDR3 size: 11 residues. CDR1 ENHRY and CDR2 SYGVKD come from the germline V gene. Trimming cost V 0 bases and J 5 bases, with 0 bases left between them. CDR3 in DNA: TGTGCCATCAGTGAGTCAGATACGCAGTATTTT. Translating gives CAISESDTQYF.

The chain combines TRBV7-9 with TRBJ2-2, with D tentatively TRBD1 (5 bases). The V end was cut by 1 base, the J end by 6 bases, with 9 bases between. Germline V gene lookup returns CDR1 SEHNR and CDR2 FQNEAQ (reference sequence). The CDR3 sequence is 14 residues long. CDR3 residues: CASSLVQGAGELFF. The CDR3 region has the DNA TGTGCCAGCAGCTTAGTGCAGGGCGCCGGGGAGCTGTTTTTT.

V and J are TRBV12-3 or TRBV12-4 and TRBJ1-1; D possibly corresponds to TRBD1 (5 bases). The CDR3 contains 13 residues. V shed 10 bases and J shed 3 bases, with 15 bases lying between them. The CDR3 bases are TGTGCCACTTCAGGGAAATGGGACACTGAAGCTTTCTTT. The encoded protein is CATSGKWDTEAFF.

This clonotype turned up a few times. J is TRBJ2-7 and V is TRBV14; no definite D call. V lost 3 bases and J 0 bases, leaving 12 bases between the germline ends. The germline gives CDR1 SGHDN, CDR2 FVKESK. This CDR3 region has 15 residues. The chain's CDR3 is CASSHRSISSYEQYF. In nucleotides, the CDR3 is TGTGCCAGCAGCCACAGGAGCATTAGCTCCTACGAGCAGTACTTC. Together with reference TRBV14 and TRBJ2-7, the CDR3 gives the full variable domain: EAGVTQFPSHSVIEKGQTVTLRCDPISGHDNLYWYRRVMGKEIKFLLHFVKESKQDESGMPNNRFLAERTGGTYSTLKVQPAELEDSGVYFCASSHRSISSYEQYFGPGTRLTVT.

This clonotype was detected many times. The rearrangement uses TRBV29-1 and TRBJ2-3, with D unclear. This CDR3 is built from 14 residues. Germline CDR1 reads SQVTM; CDR2 reads ANQGSEA. Deletions cut 5 bases from V and 7 bases from J, with 19 bases between. This CDR3 reads CSVLANLGRNTQYF. For the CDR3, the DNA is TGCAGCGTTCTGGCAAACCTAGGCCGGAATACGCAGTATTTT.

This clonotype was seen repeatedly, ten times or more. The chain couples TRBV4-1 to TRBJ1-2; TRBD1 matches at 9 bases. After removal of 4 bases from V and 7 bases from J, the junction contained 13 bases not matched to a gene. Germline loops: CDR1 MGHRA, CDR2 YSYEKL. This CDR3 is built from 16 residues. CDR3 in amino acids: CASSPAISTGGSGYTF. CDR3 nucleotide sequence: TGCGCCAGCAGCCCCGCGATTTCGACAGGGGGGTCTGGCTACACCTTC.

This clonotype was detected only a few times. CDR3 coding DNA: TGTGCCAGCAGCTTAAGGGACGGCAGTCGGAGTAATTCACCCCTCCACTTT. Encoded protein: CASSLRDGSRSNSPLHF. The rearrangement joins TRBV11-2 to TRBJ1-6; TRBD1 is a possible D gene (5 bases). CDR1 is SGHAT, CDR2 FQNNGV, per germline. Trimming took off 2 bases at V and 6 bases at J, with 17 bases between the two ends. The CDR3 contains 17 residues.

This clonotype was detected ten times or more. This chain connects TRBV5-5 to TRBJ2-5; D gene ambiguous. The germline CDR1 and CDR2 sequences are SGHKS and YYEKEE (reference sequence). The ends were cut back, 0 bases at V and 5 bases at J, with 11 bases in the middle. The length of the CDR3 is 14 residues. The CDR3 protein is CASSLAAPLETQYF. As DNA, the CDR3 is TGTGCCAGCAGCTTGGCCGCCCCTTTGGAGACCCAGTACTTC.

J is TRBJ1-5 and V is TRBV28; D is unclear. V was shortened by 2 bases and J by 3 bases, with 14 bases between the two germline ends. The germline gives CDR1 MDHEN, CDR2 SYDVKM. This CDR3 has 16 residues. The CDR3 DNA sequence: TGTGCCAGCAGTTTACTCGCCCTTGGACCCAATCAGCCCCAGCATTTT. Translation gives CASSLLALGPNQPQHF.